Below are 28 T cell receptor beta chains sequenced from a single sample in a study of T cell responses to AZD1222 COVID-19 vaccine. Data came from immunoSEQ multiplex PCR; TCRdb stores just in-frame clones and leaves some out. The sample includes about 98,000 clones, about 85% of them seen just once. The specimen was peripheral blood, collected on day 0 of AZD1222 vaccination. The receptors stem from an adult in good health.

This chain connects TRBV19 to TRBJ2-1; D possibly uses TRBD1 or TRBD2 (7 bases each). The germline V gene encodes CDR1 LNHDA and CDR2 SQIVND (reference sequence). Deletions cut 8 bases from V and 10 bases from J, with 15 bases between. This CDR3 region has 12 residues. CDR3 amino acids: CASGNRGGEQFF. DNA of the CDR3: TGTGCCAGTGGAAACAGGGGAGGGGAGCAGTTCTTC. Complete variable domain (other parts from reference TRBV19 and TRBJ2-1): DGGITQSPKYLFRKEGQNVTLSCEQNLNHDAMYWYRQDPGQGLRLIYYSQIVNDFQKGDIAEGYSVSREKKESFPLTVTSAQKNPTAFYLCASGNRGGEQFFGPGTRLTVL.

This sequence joins TRBV7-2 and TRBJ1-6; D unclear. The V gene's germline CDR1 is SGHTA and CDR2 FQGNSA. The germline V and J ends were trimmed by 5 bases and 6 bases, with 8 bases remaining between them. CDR3 length equals 13 residues. Here the CDR3 DNA reads TGTGCCAGCAGCCGGGCCTTTAATTCACCCCTCCACTTT. Translation: CASSRAFNSPLHF.

This clone has only one observation. This chain joins TRBV21-1 and TRBJ1-2. TRBV21-1 is flagged as a pseudogene. The CDR3 loop spans 15 amino acids. The CDR3 loop is CASSKPGIFNYGYTF. The CDR3 coding sequence is TGTGCCAGCAGCAAGCCGGGGATATTTAACTATGGCTACACCTTC.

The chain combines TRBV28 with TRBJ2-1; D unclear. Trimming removed 5 bases at V and 4 bases at J, with 21 bases between. This CDR3 has 17 residues. CDR1 MDHEN and CDR2 SYDVKM come from the germline V gene. The CDR3 DNA follows: TGTGCCAGCAGTCCTATCACAGCTCGTCCGAAGTACAATGAGCAGTTCTTC. Its protein is CASSPITARPKYNEQFF.

In this sample, this clone turned up once. This chain uses TRBV11-2 with TRBJ2-7; 12 positions agree with TRBD1. Per the germline V gene, CDR1 is SGHAT and CDR2 is FQNNGV. After removal of 5 bases from V and 4 bases from J, the junction contained 15 bases not matched to a gene. There are 18 residues in the CDR3. The CDR3 nucleotides read TGTGCCAGCAGCGAAATTCGCCGGGACAGGGGGCTCGAATACGAGCAGTACTTC. It translates to CASSEIRRDRGLEYEQYF.

The rearrangement joins TRBV7-3 to TRBJ2-1; D perhaps matches TRBD2 (6 bases). The CDR3 is 14 amino acids. Germline CDR1 reads SGHTA; CDR2 reads FQGTGA. Between the trimmed V and J ends, which lost 3 bases and 6 bases, there was a span of 12 bases. CDR3 sequence reads: CASSLGLVGNEQFF. CDR3 bases: TGTGCCAGCAGCTTGGGACTCGTGGGCAATGAGCAGTTCTTC.

The chain uses TRBV5-6 and TRBJ2-1, with D maybe TRBD2 (5 bases). From germline, CDR1 is SGHDT and CDR2 YYEEEE. V was cut by 2 bases and J by 8 bases, with 23 bases left in between. This CDR3 has 17 amino acids. CDR3 loop: CASSFRGSLTQIYEQFF. For the CDR3, the DNA is TGTGCCAGCAGCTTCCGGGGATCCTTGACCCAAATCTATGAGCAGTTCTTC.

The gene calls are TRBV7-8 and TRBJ1-6; D remains unclear. The CDR3 contains 15 residues. Between the trimmed V and J ends, which lost 4 bases and 0 bases, there was a span of 7 bases. Germline CDR1 is SGHVS and CDR2 is FQNEAQ. CDR3 residues: CASSSGSSYNSPLHF. In DNA, the CDR3 is TGTGCCAGCAGCTCCGGATCCTCCTATAATTCACCCCTCCACTTT.

The chain recombines TRBV4-3 with TRBJ1-3; D unclear. The CDR3 is 16 residues long. The germline V and J ends were trimmed by 2 bases and 0 bases, with 11 bases remaining between them. Germline loops: CDR1 LGHNA, CDR2 YSLEER. The CDR3 loop reads CASSQSLVGSGNTIYF. The DNA for the CDR3 is TGCGCCAGCAGCCAATCTTTGGTTGGCTCTGGAAACACCATATATTTT.

Points on this clone: Other DNA sequences in this specimen translate into the identical CDR3. The chain recombines TRBV4-1 with TRBJ1-2; D gene ambiguous. V shed 1 base and J shed 2 bases, with 11 bases lying between them. Germline loops: CDR1 MGHRA, CDR2 YSYEKL. This CDR3 contains 15 residues. The CDR3, as DNA: TGCGCCAGCAGCCAAGTAAGGCAGGCGAACTATGGCTACACCTTC. Translation: CASSQVRQANYGYTF.

The chain uses TRBV7-3 and TRBJ2-3, with D unclear. Trimming took off 2 bases at V and 3 bases at J, with 6 bases between the two ends. The CDR3 has 13 residues. CDR1 and CDR2 (germline): SGHTA, FQGTGA. The CDR3 nucleotides read TGTGCCAGCAGCTTATACGGGACAGATACGCAGTATTTT. The encoded protein is CASSLYGTDTQYF.

This clone was observed a few times. The rearrangement uses TRBV5-6 and TRBJ2-3; 13 nucleotides agree with TRBD2. CDR1 is SGHDT, CDR2 YYEEEE, per germline. This CDR3 contains 15 residues. With 0 bases clipped from V and 7 bases from J, the junction kept 2 bases outside the gene matches. As DNA, the CDR3 is TGTGCCAGCAGCTTGGAACTAGCGGGAGGGCATACGCAGTATTTT. It encodes CASSLELAGGHTQYF.

V is TRBV29-1 and J is TRBJ1-4; possible D gene TRBD1, 5 bases. The V gene's germline CDR1 is SQVTM and CDR2 ANQGSEA. Deletions cut 7 bases from V and 5 bases from J, with 11 bases between. CDR3 length equals 12 residues. The CDR3 reads CSGRDGNEKLFF. In DNA form, the CDR3 reads TGCAGCGGCAGGGACGGGAATGAAAAACTGTTTTTT.

The V call is TRBV19, the J call TRBJ2-5, with unresolved D. The CDR3 covers 14 residues. CDR1 and CDR2 (germline): LNHDA, SQIVND (reference sequence). V was clipped by 2 bases and J by 0 bases, with 7 bases between them. The DNA for the CDR3 is TGTGCCAGTAGTATAAGACGATACCAAGAGACCCAGTACTTC. It translates to CASSIRRYQETQYF.

The chain combines TRBV28 with TRBJ2-2, with D tentatively TRBD1 (6 bases). V lost 5 bases, J lost 5 bases, and 12 bases lay in between. This CDR3 contains 14 residues. Germline CDR1 is MDHEN and CDR2 is SYDVKM. The CDR3 is CASSLQGATGELFF. CDR3 in DNA: TGTGCCAGCAGTCTACAGGGCGCGACCGGGGAGCTGTTTTTT. Complete variable domain (other parts from reference TRBV28 and TRBJ2-2): DVKVTQSSRYLVKRTGEKVFLECVQDMDHENMFWYRQDPGLGLRLIYFSYDVKMKEKGDIPEGYSVSREKKERFSLILESASTNQTSMYLCASSLQGATGELFFGEGSRLTVL.

The gene calls are TRBV6-6 and TRBJ1-1; D unclear. Germline lookup yields CDR1 MNHNY and CDR2 SVGAGI (reference sequence). The length of the CDR3 is 15 residues. V was trimmed by 7 bases and J by 0 bases, leaving 15 bases between them. The CDR3 bases are TGTGCCAGCAACGATATGGGGAAGATGAACACTGAAGCTTTCTTT. Translating gives CASNDMGKMNTEAFF.

The chain joins TRBV20-1 to TRBJ1-1; possibly TRBD1 for D (5 bases). The CDR3 is 12 amino acids. From germline, CDR1 is DFQATT and CDR2 SNEGSKA (reference sequence). The V and J ends lost 3 bases and 9 bases respectively, with 14 bases between them. CDR3 region: CSASGQGRKAFF. CDR3 nucleotide sequence: TGCAGTGCTAGTGGGCAGGGAAGGAAAGCTTTCTTT.

The chain employs TRBV30 and TRBJ1-6; D perhaps matches TRBD1 (6 bases). CDR3 length: 18 residues. Trimming took 0 bases from V and 5 from J, leaving 20 bases between them. In germline, CDR1 is GTSNPN, CDR2 SVGIG (reference sequence). The CDR3 protein is CAWSVRRTEDRDNSPLHF. CDR3 in DNA: TGTGCCTGGAGTGTACGCCGCACCGAGGACAGAGATAATTCACCCCTCCACTTT.

The chain combines TRBV6-5 with TRBJ1-1; TRBD1 matches 7 bases. From germline, CDR1 is MNHEY and CDR2 SVGAGI. The CDR3 has 15 amino acids. Germline trimming cut 7 bases from V and 1 base from J; bases unmatched to any gene: 9. This CDR3 reads CASTIKRGQNTEAFF. DNA of the CDR3: TGTGCCAGCACCATAAAAAGGGGGCAGAACACTGAAGCTTTCTTT.

The chain uses TRBV9 and TRBJ2-7; D not resolved. CDR3 length: 15 amino acids. Per germline, CDR1 SGDLS and CDR2 YYNGEE. Trimming stripped 0 bases from V and 0 bases from J, with 10 bases between. The CDR3 sequence is CASSVDGRNSYEQYF. CDR3 nucleotides: TGTGCCAGCAGCGTAGACGGGCGGAACTCCTACGAGCAGTACTTC.

This chain uses TRBV5-8 with TRBJ2-7; TRBD1 or TRBD2 may be the D gene (6 bases each). Trimming left V 5 bases short and J 2 bases short, with 14 bases between. The CDR3 covers 14 residues. In germline, CDR1 is SGHTS, CDR2 YDEGEE. This chain's CDR3 is CASRPRRGAYEQYF. The CDR3 bases are TGTGCCAGCAGGCCGCGAAGGGGGGCCTACGAGCAGTACTTC.

The genes are TRBV4-1 and TRBJ2-7, with D hard to call. Germline CDR1 and CDR2: MGHRA and YSYEKL. The CDR3 is made up of 13 amino acids. Trimming pared 1 base from V and 3 bases from J, leaving 7 bases between. The CDR3 DNA follows: TGCGCCAGCAGCCAAGGGCAGCGCTACGAGCAGTACTTC. As protein: CASSQGQRYEQYF.

The chain is built from TRBV19 and TRBJ2-1; 8 nucleotides line up with TRBD2. Germline CDR1 and CDR2: LNHDA and SQIVND (reference sequence). CDR3 size: 14 residues. Trimming cost V 5 bases and J 11 bases; bases outside gene matches: 11. The CDR3 loop is CASSASSGWSQQFF. As DNA, the CDR3 is TGTGCCAGTAGTGCGTCTAGCGGGTGGTCTCAGCAGTTCTTC. The full variable domain, rest sourced from reference TRBV19 and TRBJ2-1, is DGGITQSPKYLFRKEGQNVTLSCEQNLNHDAMYWYRQDPGQGLRLIYYSQIVNDFQKGDIAEGYSVSREKKESFPLTVTSAQKNPTAFYLCASSASSGWSQQFFGPGTRLTVL.

The CDR3 DNA is TGTGCCAGCAGCAAGGACGGCCCGAACACCGGGGAGCTGTTTTTT. It yields the protein CASSKDGPNTGELFF. This chain joins TRBV21-1 and TRBJ2-2. TRBV21-1 has pseudogene status. This CDR3 is built from 15 residues.

The chain employs TRBV7-8 and TRBJ2-1, with D hard to call. Germline CDR1 SGHVS, CDR2 FQNEAQ. CDR3 length: 12 residues. With 5 bases removed from V and 3 bases from J, the gap between germline ends came to 5 bases. CDR3 DNA sequence: TGTGCCAGCAGCCCCGTCTACAATGAGCAGTTCTTC. Its translation: CASSPVYNEQFF. The complete variable domain, with remaining parts taken from reference TRBV7-8 and TRBJ2-1, reads GAGVSQSPRYKVAKRGQDVALRCDPISGHVSLFWYQQALGQGPEFLTYFQNEAQLDKSGLPSDRFFAERPEGSVSTLKIQRTQQEDSAVYLCASSPVYNEQFFGPGTRLTVL.

The chain couples TRBV24-1 to TRBJ2-3, with a tentative D call TRBD2 (6 bases). V gave up 3 bases and J gave up 0 bases, with 12 bases separating them. In germline, CDR1 is KGHDR, CDR2 SFDVKD. This CDR3 spans 16 amino acids. CDR3 coding DNA: TGTGCCACCAGTGATAGGAAGGGAGGCAGCACAGATACGCAGTATTTT. Its protein is CATSDRKGGSTDTQYF.

This rearrangement joins TRBV28 to TRBJ1-2; D remains unclear. Germline CDR1 is MDHEN and CDR2 is SYDVKM. Trimming took 2 bases from V and 0 from J, leaving 22 bases between them. The length of the CDR3 is 19 residues. The CDR3 sequence is CASSLMAWTIQFANYGYTF. The CDR3 coding sequence is TGTGCCAGCAGTTTAATGGCCTGGACCATCCAATTCGCTAACTATGGCTACACCTTC.

The CDR3 bases are TGTGCCACCAGCAGAGCCGGGACAGGGAACCACGAGCAGTACTTC. As protein: CATSRAGTGNHEQYF. The gene calls are TRBV15 and TRBJ2-7; 9 bases line up with TRBD1. Germline assignment: CDR1 LNHNV and CDR2 YYDKDF (reference sequence). The junction had 6 bases not matched to a gene; V was cut back by 1 base and J by 5 bases. The CDR3 covers 15 residues.